This TCR beta chain is from a study of CD8 T cells in ankylosing spondylitis. Whole-study findings and limits: From matched ankylosing spondylitis synovial fluid, disease-linked clones were reportedly recovered at significantly enriched levels. Prior work had noted some motif variants in reactive arthritis blood and synovial fluid. CD8+ by phenotype, disease-linked clones were relatively rare in peripheral blood.

The CDR3 has 15 residues. Trimming took off 3 bases at V and 4 bases at J, with 15 bases between the two ends. Germline V gives CDR1 SGHTA, CDR2 FQGNSA. This clonotype occurred many times. Its antigen is not known. Making the TCR beta libraries involved quantitative 5'-RACE with molecular barcodes. One entry per CDR3 protein results from TCRdb running MiXCR on the 5' RACE reads. The data contain about 220,000 distinct CDR3 sequences, roughly a tenth of them singletons. The chain combines TRBV7-2 with TRBJ1-2; D ambiguous. Source material: blood, either unsorted or a sorted T cell fraction (not recorded which). This clonotype originated in a male donor with ankylosing spondylitis or in good health (not recorded which). The CDR3: CASSLVLQNSYGYTF. The DNA for the CDR3 is TGTGCCAGCAGCTTGGTTCTGCAGAATAGCTATGGCTACACCTTC.